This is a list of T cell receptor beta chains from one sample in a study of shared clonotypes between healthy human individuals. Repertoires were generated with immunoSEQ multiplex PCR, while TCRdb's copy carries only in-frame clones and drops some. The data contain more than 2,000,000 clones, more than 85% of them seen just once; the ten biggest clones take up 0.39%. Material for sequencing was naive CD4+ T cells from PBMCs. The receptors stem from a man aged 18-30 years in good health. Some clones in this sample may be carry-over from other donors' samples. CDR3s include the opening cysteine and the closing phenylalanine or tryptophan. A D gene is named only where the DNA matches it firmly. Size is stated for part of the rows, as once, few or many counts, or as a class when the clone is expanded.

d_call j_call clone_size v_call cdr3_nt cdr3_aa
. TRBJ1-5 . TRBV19 TGTGCCAGTACCCTAGAGCCGTGGGGTAGCAATCAGCCCCAGCATTTT CASTLEPWGSNQPQHF
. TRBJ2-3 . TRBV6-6 TGTGCCAGCAGTTACTCCCAGCGGGCCACAGATACGCAGTATTTT CASSYSQRATDTQYF
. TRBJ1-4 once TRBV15 TGTGCCACCAGCAGGGAATCGGGGACCGGTGAAAAACTGTTTTTT CATSRESGTGEKLFF
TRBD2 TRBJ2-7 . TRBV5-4 TGTGCCAGCAGCTTGGTTCCTAGCGGGAGTCCGGGGGGAGAGCAGTACTTC CASSLVPSGSPGGEQYF
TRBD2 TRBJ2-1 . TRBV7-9 TGTGCCAGCAGCTTAGACAGCGGGGCCTACAATGAGCAGTTCTTC CASSLDSGAYNEQFF
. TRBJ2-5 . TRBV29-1 TGCAGCGGATCCGGGCCCCAAGAGACCCAGTACTTC CSGSGPQETQYF
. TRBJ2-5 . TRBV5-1 TGCGCCAGCAGCCCCCATGTTTGGAGGGGCCTCCAAGAGACCCAGTACTTC CASSPHVWRGLQETQYF
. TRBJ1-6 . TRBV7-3 TGTGCCAGCAGCTTAACGTCAGGGAAGGGTTCACCCCTCCACTTT CASSLTSGKGSPLHF
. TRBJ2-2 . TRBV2 TGTGCCAGCAGCGGGCCCTTCGCCGGGGAGCTGTTTTTT CASSGPFAGELFF
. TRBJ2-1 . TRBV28 TGTGCCAGCAGTCCGCCGGGAATGAGCAGGGGTGAGCAGTTCTTC CASSPPGMSRGEQFF
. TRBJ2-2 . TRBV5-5 TGTGCCAGCAGCTGGCCCTTCAGGGGCACCGGGGAGCTGTTTTTT CASSWPFRGTGELFF
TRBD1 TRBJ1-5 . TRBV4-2 TGTGCCAGCAGCCTACGGATCGGACAGGTCAATCAGCCCCAGCATTTT CASSLRIGQVNQPQHF
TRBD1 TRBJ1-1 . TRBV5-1 TGCGCCAGCAGCTTAAGGGACAGGGCGAACACTGAAGCTTTCTTT CASSLRDRANTEAFF
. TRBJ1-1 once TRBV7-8 TGTGCCAGCAGCTTATTGAATACAGGGTGGGTTGCGAACACTGAAGCTTTCTTT CASSLLNTGWVANTEAFF